Sequencing of this TCR beta chain was carried out in a study of blood T cells in healthy people across ages. Turning to the study itself: Template switching captured about one barcoded beta molecule per two T cells.

Alongside a J-beta primer mix, a sample-barcoded 5' primer served in a second PCR lasting about 7 to 11 cycles. TCRdb processed the 5' RACE reads anew with MiXCR; each CDR3 protein has one entry. The data show about 1.4 million distinct CDR3 sequences, around 59% seen once. This clonotype has a single count. V gave up 1 base and J gave up 10 bases, with 19 bases separating them. The germline V gene has CDR1 MGHDK and CDR2 SYGVNS. The CDR3 runs 15 residues. The source material was blood. The sequence came from a man aged 18 to 29 in good health. The J gene is TRBJ1-1, the V gene TRBV25-1; D is uncertain. The CDR3 DNA reads TGTGCCAGCAGTGAATCTGCGACGCTCGGTCTAGGAGCTTTCTTT. This gives the protein CASSESATLGLGAFF.